This T cell receptor (beta chain) was profiled in a study of T cells in Graves' hyperthyroidism and ophthalmopathy. Using RNA transcripts as the source, TCR beta CDR3 regions were amplified. TCR CDR3 underwent first-round RT-PCR with the HTBI primer set. TCRdb re-analysed the multiplex PCR reads in MiXCR, keeping a single row per CDR3 protein. The repertoire holds about 350,000 distinct CDR3 sequences, with 15% to 20% as singletons. CDR1 and CDR2 from the germline V gene are DFQATT and SNEGSKA (reference sequence). The CDR3 has 12 amino acids. V lost 0 bases to trimming and J lost 12 bases, with 12 bases between them. Across 18 months, stable Graves' hyperthyroidism was marked by no progression to ophthalmopathy. Patients aged 18 to 65 had newly diagnosed hyperthyroidism that had lasted under 2 months. The sample holds many counts of this clonotype.

The sample comprised blood. This TCR derives from a woman aged 18-30 years with Graves' hyperthyroidism. The V gene is TRBV20-1, the J gene TRBJ1-5; D is unclear. The CDR3 DNA follows: TGCAGTGCTAGAGATCTGACGGGTCGCCAGCATTTT. Amino acids: CSARDLTGRQHF.